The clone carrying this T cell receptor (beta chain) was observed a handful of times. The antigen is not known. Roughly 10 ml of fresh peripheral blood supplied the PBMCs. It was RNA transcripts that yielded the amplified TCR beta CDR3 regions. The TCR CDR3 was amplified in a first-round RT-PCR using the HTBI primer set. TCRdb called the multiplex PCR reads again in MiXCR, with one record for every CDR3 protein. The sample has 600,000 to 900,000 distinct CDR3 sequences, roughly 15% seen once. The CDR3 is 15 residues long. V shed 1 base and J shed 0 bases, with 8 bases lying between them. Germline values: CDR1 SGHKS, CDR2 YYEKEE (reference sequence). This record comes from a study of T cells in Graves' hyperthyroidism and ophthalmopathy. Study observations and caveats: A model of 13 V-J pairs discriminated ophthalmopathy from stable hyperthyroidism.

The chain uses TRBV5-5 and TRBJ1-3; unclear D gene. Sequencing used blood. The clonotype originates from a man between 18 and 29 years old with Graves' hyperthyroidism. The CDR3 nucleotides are TGTGCCAGCAGCTTGCATCCACACTCTGGAAACACCATATATTTT. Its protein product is CASSLHPHSGNTIYF.